The present T cell receptor beta chain was sequenced within a study of T cell changes during pregnancy in multiple sclerosis (dated by TCRdb to about 2019). Background for the entire study: In women with multiple sclerosis, the researchers looked at how the T cell repertoire shifted as pregnancy progressed.

The library came from the immunoSEQ multiplex PCR assay. TCRdb obtained this table from immuneACCESS and retained in-frame rearrangements with V and J assigned. These tables miss some clones; where compared with another copy, unresolved V genes account for less than half of the shortfall, and the remainder is unexplained. For this sample there are approximately 30,000 clones; under 90% appear just once. About 0.58% of the sample comes from the top ten. The sample holds one count of this clone. Its antigen remains undetermined. Per-base qualities were not stored, and no clone one base away is much larger. CDR1 SGHTA and CDR2 FQGTGA are derived from the germline V gene. The V and J ends are trimmed by 2 bases and 3 bases, leaving 8 bases between them. Measured from the cysteine to the phenylalanine, the CDR3 is 13 residues long. This entry keeps only the CDR3 DNA: 39 bases, framed from base 1.

The clonotype comes from a female donor in good health, enrolled as a control in a pregnancy study. The sequenced sample was CD4+ T cells from peripheral blood mononuclear cells, obtained in the first trimester of pregnancy. The sequence is built from TRBV7-3 and TRBJ2-7; the D gene is possibly TRBD2, with 5 bases matching. For the CDR3, the sequence is CASSLSGDYEQYF. The nucleotides are TGTGCCAGCAGCTTATCCGGGGACTACGAGCAGTACTTC.